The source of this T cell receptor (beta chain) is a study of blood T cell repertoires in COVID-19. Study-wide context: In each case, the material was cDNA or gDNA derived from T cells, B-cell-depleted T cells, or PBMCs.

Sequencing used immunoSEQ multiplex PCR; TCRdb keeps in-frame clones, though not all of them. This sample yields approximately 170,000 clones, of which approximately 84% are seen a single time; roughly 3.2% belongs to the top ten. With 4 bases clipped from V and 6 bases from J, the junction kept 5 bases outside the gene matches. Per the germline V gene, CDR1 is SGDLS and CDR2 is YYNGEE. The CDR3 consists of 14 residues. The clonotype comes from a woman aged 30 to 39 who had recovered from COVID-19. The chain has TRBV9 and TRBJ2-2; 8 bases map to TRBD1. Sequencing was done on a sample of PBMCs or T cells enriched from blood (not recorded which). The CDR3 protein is CASSLTGVPGELFF. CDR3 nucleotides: TGTGCCAGCAGCTTGACAGGGGTGCCCGGGGAGCTGTTTTTT.